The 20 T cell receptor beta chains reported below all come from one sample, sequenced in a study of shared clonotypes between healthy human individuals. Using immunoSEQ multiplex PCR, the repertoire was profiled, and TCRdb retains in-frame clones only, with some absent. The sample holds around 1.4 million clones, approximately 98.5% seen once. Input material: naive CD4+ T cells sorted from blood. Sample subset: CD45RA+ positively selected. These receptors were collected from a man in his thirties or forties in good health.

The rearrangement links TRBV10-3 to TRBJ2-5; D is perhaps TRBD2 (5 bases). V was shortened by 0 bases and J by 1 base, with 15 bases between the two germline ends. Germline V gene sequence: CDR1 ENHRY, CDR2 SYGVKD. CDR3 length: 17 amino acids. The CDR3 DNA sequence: TGTGCCATCAGTGAGTCGCTCGGTGGAGGCGGCCAAGAGACCCAGTACTTC. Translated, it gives CAISESLGGGGQETQYF.

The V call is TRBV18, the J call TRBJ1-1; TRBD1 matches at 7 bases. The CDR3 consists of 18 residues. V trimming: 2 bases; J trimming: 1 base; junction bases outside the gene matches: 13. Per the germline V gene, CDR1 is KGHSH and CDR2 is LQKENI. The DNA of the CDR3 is TGTGCCAGCTCACCAAAGATTGAGGGGGCGATATGGAACACTGAAGCTTTCTTT. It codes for CASSPKIEGAIWNTEAFF.

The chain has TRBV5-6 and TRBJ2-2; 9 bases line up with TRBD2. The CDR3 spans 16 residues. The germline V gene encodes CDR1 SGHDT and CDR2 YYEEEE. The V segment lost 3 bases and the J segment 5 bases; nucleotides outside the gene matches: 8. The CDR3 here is CASSSRGTSRTGELFF. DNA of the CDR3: TGTGCCAGCAGCTCGCGGGGGACTAGCAGAACCGGGGAGCTGTTTTTT.

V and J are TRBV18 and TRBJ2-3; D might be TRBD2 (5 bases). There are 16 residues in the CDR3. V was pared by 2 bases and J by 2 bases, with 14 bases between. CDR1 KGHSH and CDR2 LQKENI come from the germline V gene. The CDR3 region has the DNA TGTGCCAGCTCACCAGCGGCGGGCGGCTACACAGATACGCAGTATTTT. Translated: CASSPAAGGYTDTQYF.

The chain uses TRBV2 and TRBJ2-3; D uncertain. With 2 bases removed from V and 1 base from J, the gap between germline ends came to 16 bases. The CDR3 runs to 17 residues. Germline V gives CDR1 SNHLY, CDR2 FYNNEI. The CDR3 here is CASSEWFHLKRTDTQYF. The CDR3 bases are TGTGCCAGCAGTGAATGGTTCCATCTTAAACGCACAGATACGCAGTATTTT.

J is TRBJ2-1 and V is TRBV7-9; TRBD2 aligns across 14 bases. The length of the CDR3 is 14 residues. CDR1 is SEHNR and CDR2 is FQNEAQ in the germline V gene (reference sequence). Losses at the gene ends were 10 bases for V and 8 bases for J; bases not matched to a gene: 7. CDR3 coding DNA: TGTGCCATTTCGACTAGCGGGAGGGCCCATGAGCAGTTCTTC. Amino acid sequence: CAISTSGRAHEQFF.

The CDR3 region is CASSFRHGPETQYF. The CDR3 coding sequence is TGCGCCAGCAGCTTCCGACACGGTCCCGAGACCCAGTACTTC. This chain links TRBV5-1 with TRBJ2-5; no clear D gene. V was trimmed by 2 bases and J by 5 bases, leaving 13 bases between them. Germline V gives CDR1 SGHRS, CDR2 YFSETQ. This CDR3 has 14 residues.

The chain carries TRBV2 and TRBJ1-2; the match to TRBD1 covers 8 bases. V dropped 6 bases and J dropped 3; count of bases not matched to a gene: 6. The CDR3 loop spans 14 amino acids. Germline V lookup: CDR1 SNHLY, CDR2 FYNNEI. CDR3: CASRWTGNDYGYTF. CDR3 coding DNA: TGTGCCAGCAGATGGACAGGGAATGACTATGGCTACACCTTC.

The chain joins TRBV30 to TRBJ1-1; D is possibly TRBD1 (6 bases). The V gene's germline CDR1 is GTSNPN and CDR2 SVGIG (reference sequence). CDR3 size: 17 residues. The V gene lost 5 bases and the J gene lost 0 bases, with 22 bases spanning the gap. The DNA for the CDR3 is TGTGCCTGGGAACCCGGGACACGACGAAAGATGAACACTGAAGCTTTCTTT. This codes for CAWEPGTRRKMNTEAFF.

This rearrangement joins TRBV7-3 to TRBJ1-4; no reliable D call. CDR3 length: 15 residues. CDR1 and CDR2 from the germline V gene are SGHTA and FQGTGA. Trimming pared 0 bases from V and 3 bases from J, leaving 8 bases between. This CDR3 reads CASSLTGKANEKLFF. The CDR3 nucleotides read TGTGCCAGCAGCTTAACAGGGAAGGCTAATGAAAAACTGTTTTTT.

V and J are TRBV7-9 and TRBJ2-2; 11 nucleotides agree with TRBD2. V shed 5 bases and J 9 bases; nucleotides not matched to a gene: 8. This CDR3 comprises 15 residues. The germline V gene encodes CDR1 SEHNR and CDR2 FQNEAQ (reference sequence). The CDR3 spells CASSLGTSGPWELFF. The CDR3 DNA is TGTGCCAGCAGCCTCGGGACTAGCGGACCTTGGGAGCTGTTTTTT.

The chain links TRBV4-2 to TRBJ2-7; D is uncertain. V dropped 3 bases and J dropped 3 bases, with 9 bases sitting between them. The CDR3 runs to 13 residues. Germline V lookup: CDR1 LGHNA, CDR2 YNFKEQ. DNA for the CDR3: TGTGCCAGCAGCCAGGATCAGGTCTACGAGCAGTACTTC. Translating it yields CASSQDQVYEQYF.

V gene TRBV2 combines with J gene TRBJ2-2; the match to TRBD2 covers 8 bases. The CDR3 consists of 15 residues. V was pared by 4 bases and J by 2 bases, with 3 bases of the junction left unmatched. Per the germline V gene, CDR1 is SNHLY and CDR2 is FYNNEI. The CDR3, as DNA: TGTGCCAGCAGTGCAAGCGGGAGAAACACCGGGGAGCTGTTTTTT. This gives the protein CASSASGRNTGELFF.

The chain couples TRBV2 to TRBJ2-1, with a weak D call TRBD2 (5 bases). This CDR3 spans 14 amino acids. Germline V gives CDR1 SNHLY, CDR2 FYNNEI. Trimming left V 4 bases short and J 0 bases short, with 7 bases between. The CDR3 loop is CASSVGDSYNEQFF. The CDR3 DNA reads TGTGCCAGCAGTGTGGGAGACTCCTACAATGAGCAGTTCTTC.

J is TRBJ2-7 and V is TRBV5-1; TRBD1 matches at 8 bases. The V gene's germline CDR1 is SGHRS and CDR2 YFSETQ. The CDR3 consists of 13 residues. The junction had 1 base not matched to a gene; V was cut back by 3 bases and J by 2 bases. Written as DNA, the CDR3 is TGCGCCAGCAGCTGGACAGGGACCTACGAGCAGTACTTC. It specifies CASSWTGTYEQYF.

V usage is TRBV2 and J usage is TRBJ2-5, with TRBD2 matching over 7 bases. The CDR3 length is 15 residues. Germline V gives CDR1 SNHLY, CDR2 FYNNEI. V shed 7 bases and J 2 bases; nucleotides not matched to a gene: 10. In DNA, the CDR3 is TGTGCCAGCACTGTAACGGGAGGCCGACAAGAGACCCAGTACTTC. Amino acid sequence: CASTVTGGRQETQYF.

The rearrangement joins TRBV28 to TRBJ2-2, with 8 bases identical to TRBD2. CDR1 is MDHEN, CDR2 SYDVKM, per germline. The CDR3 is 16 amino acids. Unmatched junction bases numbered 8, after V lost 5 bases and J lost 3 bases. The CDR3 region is CASSMGLVTDTGELFF. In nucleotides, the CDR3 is TGTGCCAGCAGTATGGGACTAGTTACGGACACCGGGGAGCTGTTTTTT.

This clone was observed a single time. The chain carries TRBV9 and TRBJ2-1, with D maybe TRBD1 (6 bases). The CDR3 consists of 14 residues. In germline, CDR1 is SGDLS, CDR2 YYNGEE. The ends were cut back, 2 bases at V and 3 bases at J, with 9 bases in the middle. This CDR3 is CASSVLGHYNEQFF. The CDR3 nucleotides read TGTGCCAGCAGCGTTTTGGGACACTACAATGAGCAGTTCTTC.

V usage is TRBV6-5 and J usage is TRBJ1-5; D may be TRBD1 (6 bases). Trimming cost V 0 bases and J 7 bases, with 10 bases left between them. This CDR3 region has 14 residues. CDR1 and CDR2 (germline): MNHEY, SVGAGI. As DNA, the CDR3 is TGTGCCAGCAGTTACTCGAGGGGGAGGCAGCCCCAGCATTTT. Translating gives CASSYSRGRQPQHF.

The CDR3 nucleotides read TGCGCCAGCAGCCACCTCCGACATGGTCAGCCCCAGCATTTT. Translating it yields CASSHLRHGQPQHF. The chain carries TRBV4-1 and TRBJ1-5; no reliable D call. The CDR3 has 14 amino acids. CDR1 is MGHRA and CDR2 is YSYEKL in the germline V gene. Trimming left V 3 bases short and J 6 bases short, with 12 bases between.